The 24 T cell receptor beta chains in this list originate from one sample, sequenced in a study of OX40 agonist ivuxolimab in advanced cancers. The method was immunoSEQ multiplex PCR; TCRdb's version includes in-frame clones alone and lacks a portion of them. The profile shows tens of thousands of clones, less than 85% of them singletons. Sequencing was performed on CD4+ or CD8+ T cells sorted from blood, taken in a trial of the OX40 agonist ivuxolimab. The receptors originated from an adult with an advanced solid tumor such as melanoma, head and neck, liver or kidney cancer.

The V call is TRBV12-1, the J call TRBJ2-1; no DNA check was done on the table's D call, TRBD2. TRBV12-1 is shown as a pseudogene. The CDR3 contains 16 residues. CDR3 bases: TGTGCCAGCAGCTTTGCGTCGACTAGTGCCTACAATGAGCAGTTCTTC. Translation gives CASSFASTSAYNEQFF.

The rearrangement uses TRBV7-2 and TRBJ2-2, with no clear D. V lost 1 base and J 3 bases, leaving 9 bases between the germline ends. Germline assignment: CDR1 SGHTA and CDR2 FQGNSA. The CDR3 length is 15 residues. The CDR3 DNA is TGTGCCAGCAGCTTAGTGAGTCAAGACACCGGGGAGCTGTTTTTT. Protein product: CASSLVSQDTGELFF.

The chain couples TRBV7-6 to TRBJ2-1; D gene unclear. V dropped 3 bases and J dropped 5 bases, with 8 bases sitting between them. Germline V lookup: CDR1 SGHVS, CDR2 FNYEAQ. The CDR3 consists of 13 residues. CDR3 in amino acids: CASSLNSHNEQFF. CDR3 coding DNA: TGTGCCAGCAGCTTGAACAGCCACAATGAGCAGTTCTTC.

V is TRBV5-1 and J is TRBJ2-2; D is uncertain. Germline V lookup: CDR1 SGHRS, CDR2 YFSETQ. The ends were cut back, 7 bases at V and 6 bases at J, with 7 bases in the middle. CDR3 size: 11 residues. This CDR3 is CASAGAGELFF. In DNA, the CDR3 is TGCGCCAGCGCAGGAGCCGGGGAGCTGTTTTTT.

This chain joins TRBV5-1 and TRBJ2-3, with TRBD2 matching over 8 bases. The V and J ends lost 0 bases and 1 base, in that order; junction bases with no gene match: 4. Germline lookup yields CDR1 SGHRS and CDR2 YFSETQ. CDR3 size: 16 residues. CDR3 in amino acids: CASSLAAGVGTDTQYF. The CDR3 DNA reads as TGCGCCAGCAGCTTGGCAGCGGGAGTAGGCACAGATACGCAGTATTTT.

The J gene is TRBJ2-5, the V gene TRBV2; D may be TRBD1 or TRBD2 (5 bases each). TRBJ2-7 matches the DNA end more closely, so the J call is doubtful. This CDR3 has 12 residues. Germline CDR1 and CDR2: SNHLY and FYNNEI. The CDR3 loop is CASRGVEYEQYF. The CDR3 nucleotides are TGTGCCAGCAGGGGGGTGGAGTACGAGCAGTACTTC.

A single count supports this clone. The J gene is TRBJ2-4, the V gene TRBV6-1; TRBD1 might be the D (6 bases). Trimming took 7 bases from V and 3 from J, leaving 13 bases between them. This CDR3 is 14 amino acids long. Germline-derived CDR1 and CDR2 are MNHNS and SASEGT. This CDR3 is CASNEQGLKNIQYF. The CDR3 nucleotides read TGTGCCAGCAACGAACAGGGCCTCAAAAACATTCAGTACTTC.

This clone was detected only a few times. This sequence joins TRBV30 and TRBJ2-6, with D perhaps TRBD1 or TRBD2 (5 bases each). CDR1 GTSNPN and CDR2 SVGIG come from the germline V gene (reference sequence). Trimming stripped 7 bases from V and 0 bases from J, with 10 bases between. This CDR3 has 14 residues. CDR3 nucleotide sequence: TGTGCCTCGGGACCGTACTCTGGGGCCAACGTCCTGACTTTC. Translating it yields CASGPYSGANVLTF.

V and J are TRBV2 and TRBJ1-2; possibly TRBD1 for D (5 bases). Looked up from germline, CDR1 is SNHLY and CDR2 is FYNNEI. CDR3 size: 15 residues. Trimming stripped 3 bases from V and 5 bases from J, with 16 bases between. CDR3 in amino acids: CASSDPGRSRYGYTF. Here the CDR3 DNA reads TGTGCCAGCAGTGATCCGGGGCGGTCTAGGTATGGCTACACCTTC.

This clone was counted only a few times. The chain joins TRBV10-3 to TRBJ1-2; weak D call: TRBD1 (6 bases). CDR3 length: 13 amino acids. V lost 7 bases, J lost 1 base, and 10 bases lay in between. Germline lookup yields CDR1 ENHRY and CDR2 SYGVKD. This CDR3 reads CAITRDNNYGYTF. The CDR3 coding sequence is TGTGCCATCACCAGGGACAATAACTATGGCTACACCTTC.

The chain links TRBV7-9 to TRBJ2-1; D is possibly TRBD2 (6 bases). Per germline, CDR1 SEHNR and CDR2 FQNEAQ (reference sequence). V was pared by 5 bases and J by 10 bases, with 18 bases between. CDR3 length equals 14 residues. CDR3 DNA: TGTGCCAGCAGCCGTCCAGCGTCTGCGGGGGAGCAGTTCTTC. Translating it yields CASSRPASAGEQFF. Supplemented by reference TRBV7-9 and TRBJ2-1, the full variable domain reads DTGVSQNPRHKITKRGQNVTFRCDPISEHNRLYWYRQTLGQGPEFLTYFQNEAQLEKSRLLSDRFSAERPKGSFSTLEIQRTEQGDSAMYLCASSRPASAGEQFFGPGTRLTVL.

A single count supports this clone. The CDR3: CASTGLLSSGANVLTF. The CDR3, as DNA: TGTGCCAGTACGGGACTACTGAGCTCTGGGGCCAACGTCCTGACTTTC. The J gene is TRBJ2-6, the V gene TRBV19, with 7 positions matching TRBD2. The V gene end was trimmed by 7 bases and the J gene end by 0 bases; junction bases not matched to a gene: 6. Germline CDR1 reads LNHDA; CDR2 reads SQIVND (reference sequence). This CDR3 region has 16 residues.

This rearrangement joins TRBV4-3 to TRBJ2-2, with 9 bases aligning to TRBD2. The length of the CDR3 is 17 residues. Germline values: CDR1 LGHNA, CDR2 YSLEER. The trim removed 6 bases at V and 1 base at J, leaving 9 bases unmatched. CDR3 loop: CASSQLAGGVNTGELFF. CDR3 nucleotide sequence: TGCGCCAGCAGTCAACTCGCGGGAGGGGTGAACACCGGGGAGCTGTTTTTT.

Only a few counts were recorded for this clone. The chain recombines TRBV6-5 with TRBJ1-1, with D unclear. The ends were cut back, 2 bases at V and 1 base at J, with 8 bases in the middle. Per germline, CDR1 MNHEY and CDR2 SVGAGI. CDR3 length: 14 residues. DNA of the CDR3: TGTGCCAGCAGTTACGGCACACCGAACACTGAAGCTTTCTTT. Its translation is CASSYGTPNTEAFF.

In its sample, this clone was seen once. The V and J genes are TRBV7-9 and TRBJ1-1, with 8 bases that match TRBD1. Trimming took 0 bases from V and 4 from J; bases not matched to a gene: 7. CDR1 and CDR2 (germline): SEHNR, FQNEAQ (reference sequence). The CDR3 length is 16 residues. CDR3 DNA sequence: TGTGCCAGCAGCTTAGCTCCAGGGGGCGGAGGCACTGAAGCTTTCTTT. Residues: CASSLAPGGGGTEAFF.

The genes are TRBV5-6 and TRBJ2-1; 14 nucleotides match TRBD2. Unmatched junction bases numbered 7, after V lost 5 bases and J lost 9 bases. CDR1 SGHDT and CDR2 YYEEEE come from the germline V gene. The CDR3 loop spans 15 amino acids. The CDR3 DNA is TGTGCCAGCAGGGAGGGACTAGCGGGAGTCACTGAGCAGTTCTTC. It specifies CASREGLAGVTEQFF.

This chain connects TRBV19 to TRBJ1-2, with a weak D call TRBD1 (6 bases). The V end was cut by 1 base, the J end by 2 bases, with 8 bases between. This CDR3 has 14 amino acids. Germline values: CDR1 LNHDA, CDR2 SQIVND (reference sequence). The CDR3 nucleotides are TGTGCCAGTAGTATAGGGGGGGGCAACTATGGCTACACCTTC. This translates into CASSIGGGNYGYTF.

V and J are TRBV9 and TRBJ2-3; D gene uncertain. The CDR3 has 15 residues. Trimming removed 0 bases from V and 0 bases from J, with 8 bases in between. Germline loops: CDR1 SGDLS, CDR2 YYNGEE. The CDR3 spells CASSVDGLSTDTQYF. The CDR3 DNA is TGTGCCAGCAGCGTAGACGGGCTTAGCACAGATACGCAGTATTTT.

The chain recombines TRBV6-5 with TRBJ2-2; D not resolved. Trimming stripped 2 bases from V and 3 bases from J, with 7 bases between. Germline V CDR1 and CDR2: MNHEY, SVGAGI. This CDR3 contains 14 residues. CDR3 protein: CASSYRLDTGELFF. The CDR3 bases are TGTGCCAGCAGTTACAGGCTCGACACCGGGGAGCTGTTTTTT.

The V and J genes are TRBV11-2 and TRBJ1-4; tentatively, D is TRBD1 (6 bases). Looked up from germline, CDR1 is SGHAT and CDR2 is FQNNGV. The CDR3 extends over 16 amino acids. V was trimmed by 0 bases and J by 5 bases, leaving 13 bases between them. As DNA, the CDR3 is TGTGCCAGCAGCTTAGACCCCGGACAGTTAAATGAAAAACTGTTTTTT. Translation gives CASSLDPGQLNEKLFF.

Here the CDR3 DNA reads TGTGCCAGCAGCTTAGGACGGAATAACTATGGCTACACCTTC. It encodes CASSLGRNNYGYTF. The chain recombines TRBV11-2 with TRBJ1-2; no clear D gene. V was trimmed by 1 base and J by 1 base, leaving 7 bases between them. Looked up from germline, CDR1 is SGHAT and CDR2 is FQNNGV. The CDR3 extends over 14 amino acids.

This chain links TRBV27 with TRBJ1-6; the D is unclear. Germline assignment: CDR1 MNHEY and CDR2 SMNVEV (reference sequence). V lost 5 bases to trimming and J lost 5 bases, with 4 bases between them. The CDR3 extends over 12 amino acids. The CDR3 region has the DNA TGTGCCAGCAGTCTTAATAATTCACCCCTCCACTTT. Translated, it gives CASSLNNSPLHF.

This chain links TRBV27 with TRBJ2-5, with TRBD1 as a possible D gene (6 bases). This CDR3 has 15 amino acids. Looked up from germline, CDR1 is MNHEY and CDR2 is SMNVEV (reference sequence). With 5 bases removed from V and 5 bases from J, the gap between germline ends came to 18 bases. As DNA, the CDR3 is TGTGCCAGCAGTGTCTCTCCAGGGGATCACGAGACCCAGTACTTC. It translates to CASSVSPGDHETQYF.

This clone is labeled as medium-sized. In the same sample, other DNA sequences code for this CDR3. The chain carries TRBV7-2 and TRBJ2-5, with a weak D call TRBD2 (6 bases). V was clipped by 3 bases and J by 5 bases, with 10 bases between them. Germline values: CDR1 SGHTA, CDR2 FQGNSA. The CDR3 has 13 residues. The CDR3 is CASSFTGGETQYF. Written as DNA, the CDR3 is TGTGCCAGCAGCTTCACCGGAGGGGAGACCCAGTACTTC.